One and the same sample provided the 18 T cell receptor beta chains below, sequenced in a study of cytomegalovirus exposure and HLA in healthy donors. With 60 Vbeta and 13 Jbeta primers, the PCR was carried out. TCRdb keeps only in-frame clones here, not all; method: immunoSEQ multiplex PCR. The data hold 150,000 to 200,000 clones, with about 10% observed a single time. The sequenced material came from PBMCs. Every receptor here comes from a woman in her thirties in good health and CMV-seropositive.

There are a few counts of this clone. The CDR3: CASSQDGRGRRTEAFF. Here the CDR3 DNA reads TGCGCCAGCAGCCAAGACGGCAGGGGGCGTAGGACTGAAGCTTTCTTT. This sequence joins TRBV4-1 and TRBJ1-1; 8 bases align to TRBD1. The CDR3 is 16 amino acids. V shed 0 bases, J shed 5 bases, and the junction held 8 bases outside the gene matches. From germline, CDR1 is MGHRA and CDR2 YSYEKL.

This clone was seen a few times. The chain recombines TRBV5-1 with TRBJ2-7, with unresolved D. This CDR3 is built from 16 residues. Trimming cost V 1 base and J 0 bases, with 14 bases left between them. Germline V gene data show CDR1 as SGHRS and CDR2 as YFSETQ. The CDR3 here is CASSLLLSGPSYEQYF. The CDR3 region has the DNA TGCGCCAGCAGCTTGTTGTTGTCGGGTCCCTCCTACGAGCAGTACTTC.

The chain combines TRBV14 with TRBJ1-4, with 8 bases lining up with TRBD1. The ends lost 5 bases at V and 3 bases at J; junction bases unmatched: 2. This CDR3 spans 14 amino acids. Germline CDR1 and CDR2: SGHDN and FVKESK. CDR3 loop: CASSRTGPNEKLFF. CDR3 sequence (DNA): TGTGCCAGCAGCAGGACAGGGCCTAATGAAAAACTGTTTTTT.

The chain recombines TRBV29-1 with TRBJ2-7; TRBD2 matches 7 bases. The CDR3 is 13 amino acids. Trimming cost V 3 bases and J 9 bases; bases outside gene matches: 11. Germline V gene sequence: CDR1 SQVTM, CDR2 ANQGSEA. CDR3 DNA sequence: TGCAGCGTTGAGGAGGGGACTACGATGGGGCAGTACTTC. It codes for CSVEEGTTMGQYF.

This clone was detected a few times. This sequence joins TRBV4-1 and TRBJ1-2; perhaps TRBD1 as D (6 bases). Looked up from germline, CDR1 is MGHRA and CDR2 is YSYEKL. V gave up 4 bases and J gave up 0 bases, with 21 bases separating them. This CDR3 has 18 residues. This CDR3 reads CASSPTPGQNVANYGYTF. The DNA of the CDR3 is TGCGCCAGCAGCCCCACCCCCGGACAGAATGTAGCTAACTATGGCTACACCTTC.

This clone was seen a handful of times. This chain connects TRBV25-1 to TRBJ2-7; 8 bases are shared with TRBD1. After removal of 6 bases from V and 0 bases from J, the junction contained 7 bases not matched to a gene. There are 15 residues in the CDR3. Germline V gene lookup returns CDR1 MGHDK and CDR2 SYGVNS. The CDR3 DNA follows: TGTGCCAGCAGCGCTTGGACAGGGAGCTCCTACGAGCAGTACTTC. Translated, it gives CASSAWTGSSYEQYF.

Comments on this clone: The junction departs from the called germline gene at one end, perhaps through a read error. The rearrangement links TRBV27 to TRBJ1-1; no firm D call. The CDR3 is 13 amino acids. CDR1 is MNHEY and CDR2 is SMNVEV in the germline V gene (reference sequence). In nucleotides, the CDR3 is TGTGCCAGAAGTTTCGCAGGGAACACTGAAGCTTTCTTT. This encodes CARSFAGNTEAFF.

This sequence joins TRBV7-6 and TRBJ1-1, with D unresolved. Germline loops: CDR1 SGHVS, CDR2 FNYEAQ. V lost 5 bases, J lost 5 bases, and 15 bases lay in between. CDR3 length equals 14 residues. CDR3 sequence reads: CASSPYLGRTEAFF. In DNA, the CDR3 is TGTGCCAGCAGCCCCTACCTCGGGAGGACTGAAGCTTTCTTT.

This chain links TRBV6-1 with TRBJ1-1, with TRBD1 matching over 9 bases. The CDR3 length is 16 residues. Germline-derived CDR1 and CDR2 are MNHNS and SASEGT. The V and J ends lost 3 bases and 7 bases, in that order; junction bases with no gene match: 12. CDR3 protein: CASSEQTGGGWIEAFF. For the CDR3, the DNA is TGTGCCAGCAGTGAGCAAACAGGGGGCGGTTGGATTGAAGCTTTCTTT.

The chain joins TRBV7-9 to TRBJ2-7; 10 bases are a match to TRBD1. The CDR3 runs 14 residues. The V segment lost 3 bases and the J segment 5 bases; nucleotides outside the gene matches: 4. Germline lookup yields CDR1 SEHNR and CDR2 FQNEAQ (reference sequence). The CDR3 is CASSFWTGGNEQYF. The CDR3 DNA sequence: TGTGCCAGCAGCTTCTGGACAGGGGGAAACGAGCAGTACTTC.

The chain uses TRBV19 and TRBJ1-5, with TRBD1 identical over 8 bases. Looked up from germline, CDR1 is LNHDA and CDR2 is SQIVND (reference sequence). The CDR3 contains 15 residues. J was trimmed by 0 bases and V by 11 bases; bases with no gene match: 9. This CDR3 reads CAGSQGVNSNQPQHF. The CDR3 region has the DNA TGTGCCGGCTCACAGGGGGTTAATAGCAATCAGCCCCAGCATTTT.

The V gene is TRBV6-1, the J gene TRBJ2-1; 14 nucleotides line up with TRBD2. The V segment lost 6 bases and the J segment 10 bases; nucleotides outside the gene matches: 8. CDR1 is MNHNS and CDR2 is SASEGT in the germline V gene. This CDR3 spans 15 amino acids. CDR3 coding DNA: TGTGCCAGCAGGTGGACTAGCGGGAGGTCGGGGGAGCAGTTCTTC. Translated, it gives CASRWTSGRSGEQFF.

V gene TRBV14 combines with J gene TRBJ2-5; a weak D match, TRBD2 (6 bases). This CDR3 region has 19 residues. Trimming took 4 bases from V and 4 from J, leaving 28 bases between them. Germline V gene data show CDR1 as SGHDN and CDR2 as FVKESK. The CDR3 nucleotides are TGTGCCAGCAGCCCCCACCCCCCCGCCCACAGGCGGAGGGGAGAGACCCAGTACTTC. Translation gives CASSPHPPAHRRRGETQYF.

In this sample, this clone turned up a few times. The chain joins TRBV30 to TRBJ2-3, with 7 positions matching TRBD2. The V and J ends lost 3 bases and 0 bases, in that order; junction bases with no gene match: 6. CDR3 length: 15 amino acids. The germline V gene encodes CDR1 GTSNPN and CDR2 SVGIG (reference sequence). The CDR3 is CAWSLKRDSTDTQYF. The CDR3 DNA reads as TGTGCCTGGAGCCTAAAGCGGGATAGCACAGATACGCAGTATTTT.

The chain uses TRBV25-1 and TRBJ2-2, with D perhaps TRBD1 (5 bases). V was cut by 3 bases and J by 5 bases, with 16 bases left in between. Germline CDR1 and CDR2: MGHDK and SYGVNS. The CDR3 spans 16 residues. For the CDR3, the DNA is TGTGCCAGCAGTGATCCCAGGGCCGGGCGGACCGGGGAGCTGTTTTTT. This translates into CASSDPRAGRTGELFF.

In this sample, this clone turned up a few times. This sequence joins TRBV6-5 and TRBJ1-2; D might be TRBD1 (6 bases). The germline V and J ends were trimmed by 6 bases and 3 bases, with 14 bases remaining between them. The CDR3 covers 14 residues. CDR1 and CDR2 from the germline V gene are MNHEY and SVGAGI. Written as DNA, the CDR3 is TGTGCCAGCAGGACCCGGACAGCCCACTATGGCTACACCTTC. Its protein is CASRTRTAHYGYTF.

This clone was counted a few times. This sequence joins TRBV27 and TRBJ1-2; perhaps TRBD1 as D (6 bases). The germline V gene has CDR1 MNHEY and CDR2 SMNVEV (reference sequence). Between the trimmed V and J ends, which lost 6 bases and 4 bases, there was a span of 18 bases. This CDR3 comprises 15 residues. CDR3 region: CASSFPGGGIYGYTF. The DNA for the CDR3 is TGTGCCAGCAGCTTCCCGGGGGGCGGAATCTATGGCTACACCTTC.

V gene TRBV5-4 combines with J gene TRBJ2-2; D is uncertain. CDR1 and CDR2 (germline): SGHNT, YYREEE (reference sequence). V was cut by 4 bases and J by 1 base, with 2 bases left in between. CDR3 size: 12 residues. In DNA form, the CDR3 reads TGTGCCAGCAGCCAGAACACCGGGGAGCTGTTTTTT. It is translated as CASSQNTGELFF.